Presented here are 28 T cell receptor beta chains from one specimen sequenced in a study of cytomegalovirus exposure and HLA in healthy donors. PCR used 60 Vbeta primers and 13 Jbeta primers. Assay: immunoSEQ multiplex PCR; the TCRdb copy retains only in-frame clones and omits some. The table lists 130,000 to 150,000 clones, roughly 79% of them singletons. The sequenced material came from PBMCs. All receptors come from a woman aged 35 to 49 in good health and CMV-seropositive.

This chain uses TRBV9 with TRBJ2-2; D may be TRBD1 (6 bases). The germline gives CDR1 SGDLS, CDR2 YYNGEE. V was clipped by 3 bases and J by 6 bases, with 12 bases between them. CDR3 length: 14 amino acids. DNA of the CDR3: TGTGCCAGCAGCGAGCAGGGGATCGCCGGGGAGCTGTTTTTT. Its translation: CASSEQGIAGELFF.

The chain links TRBV2 to TRBJ2-3; TRBD2 agrees at 9 bases. CDR1 is SNHLY and CDR2 is FYNNEI in the germline V gene. This CDR3 contains 15 residues. Trimming at V came to 6 bases and at J to 4 bases, leaving 8 bases not matched to a gene. The CDR3 protein is CASRAGGPTSDTQYF. CDR3 DNA: TGTGCCAGCAGGGCGGGGGGGCCAACTTCAGATACGCAGTATTTT.

A note on this clone: This specimen includes other DNA sequences encoding the same CDR3. V gene TRBV6-5 combines with J gene TRBJ1-1, with 9 positions matching TRBD1. The CDR3 has 15 amino acids. The J segment lost 4 bases and the V segment lost 2 bases, leaving 5 bases of the junction unmatched. Looked up from germline, CDR1 is MNHEY and CDR2 is SVGAGI. The CDR3 DNA reads TGTGCCAGCAGTTACGGGGACAGGGCTGGCACTGAAGCTTTCTTT. As protein: CASSYGDRAGTEAFF.

This chain joins TRBV19 and TRBJ1-2; 7 nucleotides match TRBD1. The V and J ends lost 5 bases and 5 bases, in that order; junction bases with no gene match: 8. This CDR3 has 14 amino acids. CDR1 and CDR2 from the germline V gene are LNHDA and SQIVND (reference sequence). CDR3 DNA: TGTGCCAGTAGTTTCGGGACAGCGGAATATGGCTACACCTTC. It specifies CASSFGTAEYGYTF.

CDR3 residues: CASSNQGLGDTQYF. CDR3 in DNA: TGCGCCAGCAGCAACCAGGGACTTGGAGATACGCAGTATTTT. The J gene is TRBJ2-3, the V gene TRBV5-1, with D perhaps matching TRBD2 (6 bases). The CDR3 is 14 amino acids. Germline lookup yields CDR1 SGHRS and CDR2 YFSETQ. V shed 4 bases and J shed 5 bases, with 14 bases lying between them. The full variable domain, with the rest looked up from reference TRBV5-1 and TRBJ2-3, is KAGVTQTPRYLIKTRGQQVTLSCSPISGHRSVSWYQQTPGQGLQFLFEYFSETQRNKGNFPGRFSGRQFSNSRSEMNVSTLELGDSALYLCASSNQGLGDTQYFGPGTRLTVL.

The chain combines TRBV9 with TRBJ2-5; 8 bases are shared with TRBD2. CDR1 SGDLS and CDR2 YYNGEE come from the germline V gene. The trim removed 3 bases at V and 2 bases at J, leaving 6 bases unmatched. The CDR3 has 15 amino acids. CDR3 sequence reads: CASSDAGGGQETQYF. For the CDR3, the DNA is TGTGCCAGCAGCGACGCGGGGGGCGGACAAGAGACCCAGTACTTC.

The chain uses TRBV5-6 and TRBJ1-1; D remains ambiguous. The CDR3 runs 12 residues. The germline CDR1 and CDR2 sequences are SGHDT and YYEEEE. V was shortened by 4 bases and J by 0 bases, with 4 bases between the two germline ends. The CDR3 is CASSRVNTEAFF. The CDR3 DNA reads TGTGCCAGCAGCAGAGTGAACACTGAAGCTTTCTTT.

The gene calls are TRBV30 and TRBJ1-5, with D possibly being TRBD1 (6 bases). This CDR3 is built from 14 residues. Trimming left V 4 bases short and J 7 bases short, with 17 bases between. Germline V gene lookup returns CDR1 GTSNPN and CDR2 SVGIG (reference sequence). The CDR3 coding sequence is TGTGCCTGGACACAAACAGGGTTGCAACAGCCCCAGCATTTT. This encodes CAWTQTGLQQPQHF.

This clone was seen a few times. The chain uses TRBV5-1 and TRBJ1-6, with 12 bases identical to TRBD1. CDR1 and CDR2 (germline): SGHRS, YFSETQ. The CDR3 covers 16 residues. After removal of 5 bases from V and 6 bases from J, the junction contained 6 bases not matched to a gene. The CDR3 bases are TGCGCCAGCAGGGAGGGGACAGGGGGCCCTAATTCACCCCTCCACTTT. Protein: CASREGTGGPNSPLHF.

The J gene is TRBJ2-7, the V gene TRBV4-1; possible D gene TRBD2, 7 bases. The CDR3 extends over 16 amino acids. The germline V gene encodes CDR1 MGHRA and CDR2 YSYEKL. V was trimmed by 0 bases and J by 6 bases, leaving 18 bases between them. The CDR3 nucleotides read TGCGCCAGCAGCCAAGAAGGGGGGGTGCCCTCGGGCGAGCAGTACTTC. The encoded protein is CASSQEGGVPSGEQYF.

Points on this clone: The junction differs from germline at one of its ends, possibly a read error. The chain combines TRBV7-9 with TRBJ2-3; TRBD2 matches 11 bases. Germline CDR1 and CDR2: SEHNR and FQNEAQ (reference sequence). The CDR3 sequence is 16 residues long. The CDR3 sequence is CSSSPILAGGTDTQYF. CDR3 sequence (DNA): TGTTCCAGCAGCCCGATACTAGCGGGGGGCACAGATACGCAGTATTTT.

The gene calls are TRBV6-5 and TRBJ2-7; 10 bases map to TRBD1. Germline V gene data show CDR1 as MNHEY and CDR2 as SVGAGI. The CDR3 contains 14 residues. J lost 2 bases, V lost 6 bases, and 4 bases had no gene match. Here the CDR3 reads CASSGQGGPYEQYF. The CDR3, as DNA: TGTGCCAGCAGCGGACAGGGGGGACCCTACGAGCAGTACTTC.

The chain is built from TRBV27 and TRBJ2-7, with D perhaps TRBD2 (6 bases). Trimming shortened V by 1 base and J by 10 bases, and 20 bases separated the two germline ends. The germline CDR1 and CDR2 sequences are MNHEY and SMNVEV (reference sequence). CDR3 length: 15 residues. The CDR3: CASSLFLSWGGPQYF. The DNA for the CDR3 is TGTGCCAGCAGTTTATTTTTGTCATGGGGAGGCCCTCAGTACTTC.

The V and J genes are TRBV6-1 and TRBJ1-5, with a weak D call TRBD1 (5 bases). V was trimmed by 6 bases and J by 4 bases, leaving 10 bases between them. Germline values: CDR1 MNHNS, CDR2 SASEGT. This CDR3 spans 13 amino acids. This CDR3 reads CASSRDSNQPQHF. For the CDR3, the DNA is TGTGCCAGCAGCCGCGACAGTAATCAGCCCCAGCATTTT.

In this sample, this clone turned up once. The chain carries TRBV6-1 and TRBJ1-6; TRBD1 matches at 7 bases. V lost 7 bases to trimming and J lost 4 bases; unmatched junction nucleotides: 1. The germline V gene has CDR1 MNHNS and CDR2 SASEGT. The length of the CDR3 is 13 residues. The CDR3 here is CASTGQYNSPLHF. In nucleotides, the CDR3 is TGTGCCAGCACGGGACAGTATAATTCACCCCTCCACTTT.

Points on this clone: At one end the junction does not follow the germline gene, possibly because of a read error. The chain recombines TRBV20-1 with TRBJ2-3; D uncertain. This CDR3 is built from 10 residues. The germline V gene encodes CDR1 DFQATT and CDR2 SNEGSKA (reference sequence). The CDR3 protein is CSATGDTQYF. The CDR3, as DNA: TGCAGCGCTACCGGAGATACGCAGTATTTT.

The rearrangement uses TRBV5-1 and TRBJ1-1; D not resolved. The CDR3 covers 16 residues. Germline V gives CDR1 SGHRS, CDR2 YFSETQ. Trimming removed 0 bases from V and 3 bases from J, with 15 bases in between. The CDR3 DNA reads as TGCGCCAGCAGCTTGGCCGGCCGGCGGGGAGACACTGAAGCTTTCTTT. This encodes CASSLAGRRGDTEAFF.

The CDR3 region is CASSRHGTVSGNQPQHF. CDR3 nucleotides: TGTGCCAGCAGCAGACACGGGACAGTCAGCGGGAATCAGCCCCAGCATTTT. The rearrangement uses TRBV21-1 and TRBJ1-5; the table's D call of TRBD1 was not tested on the DNA. TRBV21-1 is assigned pseudogene status. The CDR3 covers 17 residues.

The chain has TRBV27 and TRBJ2-7, with 8 bases lining up with TRBD1. Trimming at V came to 2 bases and at J to 3 bases, leaving 6 bases not matched to a gene. The CDR3 contains 15 residues. The V gene's germline CDR1 is MNHEY and CDR2 SMNVEV (reference sequence). The CDR3 region has the DNA TGTGCCAGCAGTTTAGGACAGGGATGGGGCTACGAGCAGTACTTC. Residues: CASSLGQGWGYEQYF.

CDR3 region: CASSVKVAGASSYNEQFF. The CDR3, as DNA: TGTGCCAGCAGCGTTAAGGTCGCAGGGGCCAGCTCCTACAATGAGCAGTTCTTC. The chain recombines TRBV14 with TRBJ2-1, with D tentatively TRBD1 (6 bases). Per germline, CDR1 SGHDN and CDR2 FVKESK. V lost 5 bases to trimming and J lost 0 bases, with 20 bases between them. The CDR3 is 18 residues long.

The chain joins TRBV9 to TRBJ2-3, with D perhaps TRBD2 (5 bases). Trimming shortened V by 0 bases and J by 2 bases, and 10 bases separated the two germline ends. Per the germline V gene, CDR1 is SGDLS and CDR2 is YYNGEE. CDR3 length: 15 amino acids. CDR3 in DNA: TGTGCCAGCAGCGTAGCGGGGAAGTTCACAGATACGCAGTATTTT. Residues: CASSVAGKFTDTQYF. Using reference TRBV9 and TRBJ2-3 for the parts outside the CDR3, the full variable domain is DSGVTQTPKHLITATGQRVTLRCSPRSGDLSVYWYQQSLDQGLQFLIQYYNGEERAKGNILERFSAQQFPDLHSELNLSSLELGDSALYFCASSVAGKFTDTQYFGPGTRLTVL.

The gene calls are TRBV7-9 and TRBJ1-1; D is ambiguous. The germline V and J ends were trimmed by 1 base and 4 bases, with 7 bases remaining between them. CDR3 length: 13 residues. CDR1 is SEHNR, CDR2 FQNEAQ, per germline (reference sequence). The chain's CDR3 is CASSLDGSTEAFF. In DNA, the CDR3 is TGTGCCAGCAGCTTAGATGGGAGCACTGAAGCTTTCTTT.

This clone was counted once. The V and J genes are TRBV5-1 and TRBJ1-2; D may be TRBD1 (6 bases). The CDR3 extends over 15 amino acids. Trimming took 2 bases from V and 6 from J, leaving 17 bases between them. Looked up from germline, CDR1 is SGHRS and CDR2 is YFSETQ. CDR3 nucleotide sequence: TGCGCCAGCAGCTTAACCGACAGGAAAAGGCATGGCTACACCTTC. Encoded protein: CASSLTDRKRHGYTF.

The genes are TRBV5-1 and TRBJ2-7; TRBD2 matches at 7 bases. The CDR3 length is 13 residues. Germline CDR1 is SGHRS and CDR2 is YFSETQ. Trimming at V came to 0 bases and at J to 6 bases, leaving 3 bases not matched to a gene. The CDR3 is CASSLDPGGEQYF. The CDR3, as DNA: TGCGCCAGCAGCTTGGATCCGGGGGGCGAGCAGTACTTC. Supplemented by reference TRBV5-1 and TRBJ2-7, the full variable domain reads KAGVTQTPRYLIKTRGQQVTLSCSPISGHRSVSWYQQTPGQGLQFLFEYFSETQRNKGNFPGRFSGRQFSNSRSEMNVSTLELGDSALYLCASSLDPGGEQYFGPGTRLTVT.

The rearrangement links TRBV15 to TRBJ1-2; a weak D match, TRBD1 (5 bases). The CDR3 sequence is 14 residues long. Germline values: CDR1 LNHNV, CDR2 YYDKDF (reference sequence). V lost 1 base and J lost 0, with 6 bases in between. The DNA of the CDR3 is TGTGCCACCAGCAGAGCGACAGCTAACTATGGCTACACCTTC. Translated, it gives CATSRATANYGYTF.

The rearrangement joins TRBV19 to TRBJ1-5, with D maybe TRBD1 (6 bases). The CDR3 is made up of 15 amino acids. V shed 4 bases and J shed 2 bases, with 12 bases lying between them. The germline V gene has CDR1 LNHDA and CDR2 SQIVND (reference sequence). The CDR3 loop is CASSTGVLGNQPQHF. The CDR3 DNA sequence: TGTGCCAGTAGTACAGGGGTCTTGGGCAATCAGCCCCAGCATTTT.

The chain couples TRBV11-2 to TRBJ1-2; possibly TRBD1 for D (5 bases). The V gene's germline CDR1 is SGHAT and CDR2 FQNNGV. The CDR3 is 15 amino acids. The germline V and J ends were trimmed by 1 base and 9 bases, with 18 bases remaining between them. The CDR3 DNA reads TGTGCCAGCAGCTTAGGTTCCTCGGGGGGAAGGAGCTACACCTTC. Translating gives CASSLGSSGGRSYTF. The full variable domain, with the rest looked up from reference TRBV11-2 and TRBJ1-2, is EAGVAQSPRYKIIEKRQSVAFWCNPISGHATLYWYQQILGQGPKLLIQFQNNGVVDDSQLPKDRFSAERLKGVDSTLKIQPAKLEDSAVYLCASSLGSSGGRSYTFGSGTRLTVV.

CDR3 loop: CASIGIQGVGSPLHF. The DNA of the CDR3 is TGTGCCAGCATTGGAATACAGGGGGTCGGTTCACCCCTCCACTTT. V is TRBV2 and J is TRBJ1-6; 8 positions match TRBD1. The CDR3 has 15 residues. The V gene's germline CDR1 is SNHLY and CDR2 FYNNEI. Trimming took 7 bases from V and 9 from J; bases not matched to a gene: 11.